One sample yielded the 6 T cell receptor beta chains listed below, sequenced in a study of blood T cell repertoires in COVID-19. Sequencing was performed with immunoSEQ multiplex PCR; in TCRdb, only in-frame clones are kept and a portion is missing. The sample lists 110,000 to 150,000 clones, around 88% occurring once. The specimen was peripheral blood. These receptors were collected from a man between 60 and 75 years old with active or convalescent COVID-19.

The chain carries TRBV19 and TRBJ1-4; TRBD1 matches 7 bases. The CDR3 loop spans 14 amino acids. After removal of 6 bases from V and 7 bases from J, the junction contained 8 bases not matched to a gene. Per germline, CDR1 LNHDA and CDR2 SQIVND (reference sequence). This chain's CDR3 is CASRSTGSAEKLFF. As DNA, the CDR3 is TGTGCCAGTAGGTCGACAGGGTCTGCTGAAAAACTGTTTTTT.

Only one count was recorded for this clone. This sequence joins TRBV9 and TRBJ2-1; 11 nucleotides line up with TRBD2. Unmatched junction bases numbered 4, after V lost 3 bases and J lost 5 bases. The CDR3 runs to 15 residues. CDR1 and CDR2 (germline): SGDLS, YYNGEE. The CDR3 DNA follows: TGTGCCAGCAGCGCACTAGCGGGGGTTGACAATGAGCAGTTCTTC. This codes for CASSALAGVDNEQFF.

V and J are TRBV4-2 and TRBJ2-2, with D possibly being TRBD2 (5 bases). The CDR3 has 16 amino acids. Germline V gene lookup returns CDR1 LGHNA and CDR2 YNFKEQ. V was shortened by 3 bases and J by 3 bases, with 14 bases between the two germline ends. The CDR3 here is CASSQLRALDTGELFF. Here the CDR3 DNA reads TGTGCCAGCAGCCAGCTGAGGGCACTCGACACCGGGGAGCTGTTTTTT.

J is TRBJ1-6 and V is TRBV28; no clear D. CDR1 and CDR2 from the germline V gene are MDHEN and SYDVKM. The V end lost 5 bases, the J end lost 7 bases, and 9 bases lay between the germline ends. CDR3 length equals 13 residues. The DNA of the CDR3 is TGTGCCAGCAGTCCCCCCCTGAATTCACCCCTCCACTTT. Protein sequence: CASSPPLNSPLHF.

The rearrangement joins TRBV25-1 to TRBJ1-4; TRBD1 agrees at 8 bases. Per the germline V gene, CDR1 is MGHDK and CDR2 is SYGVNS. J was trimmed by 8 bases and V by 2 bases; bases with no gene match: 10. The length of the CDR3 is 16 residues. The CDR3 is CASSERTGSRGEKLFF. The CDR3 DNA follows: TGTGCCAGCAGTGAACGGACAGGGAGCCGAGGGGAAAAACTGTTTTTT.

The chain recombines TRBV25-1 with TRBJ1-6; D call uncertain. V dropped 6 bases and J dropped 6 bases, with 12 bases sitting between them. Germline CDR1 and CDR2: MGHDK and SYGVNS. This CDR3 comprises 14 residues. CDR3 protein: CASRGRVPNSPLHF. CDR3 nucleotides: TGTGCCAGCAGGGGCCGCGTCCCTAATTCACCCCTCCACTTT. Using reference TRBV25-1 and TRBJ1-6 for the parts outside the CDR3, the full variable domain is EADIYQTPRYLVIGTGKKITLECSQTMGHDKMYWYQQDPGMELHLIHYSYGVNSTEKGDLSSESTVSRIRTEHFPLTLESARPSHTSQYLCASRGRVPNSPLHFGNGTRLTVT.